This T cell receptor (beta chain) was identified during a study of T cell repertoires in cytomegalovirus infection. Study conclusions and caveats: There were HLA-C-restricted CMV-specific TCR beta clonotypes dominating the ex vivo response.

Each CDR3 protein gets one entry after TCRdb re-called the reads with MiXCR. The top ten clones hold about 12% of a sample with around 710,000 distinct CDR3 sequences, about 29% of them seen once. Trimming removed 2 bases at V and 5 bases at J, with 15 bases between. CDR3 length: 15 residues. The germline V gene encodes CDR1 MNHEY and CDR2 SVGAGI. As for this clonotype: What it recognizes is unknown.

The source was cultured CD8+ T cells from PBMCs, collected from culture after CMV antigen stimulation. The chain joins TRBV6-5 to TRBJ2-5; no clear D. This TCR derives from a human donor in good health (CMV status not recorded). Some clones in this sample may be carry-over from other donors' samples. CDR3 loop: CASSYTLGIVETQYF. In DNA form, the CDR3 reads TGTGCCAGCAGTTACACTCTTGGGATTGTTGAGACCCAGTACTTC.